The 24 T cell receptor beta chains below come from one sample, sequenced in a study of cytomegalovirus exposure and HLA in healthy donors. The assay was immunoSEQ multiplex PCR, and TCRdb's table has in-frame clones only and misses some. Of approximately 200,000 clones listed, 70% to 85% are singletons. The sample comprised PBMCs. These receptors were collected from a woman aged 25 to 39 in good health and CMV-seropositive.

This chain links TRBV10-3 with TRBJ1-1, with D perhaps matching TRBD1 (5 bases). With 4 bases removed from V and 7 bases from J, the gap between germline ends came to 13 bases. The CDR3 is made up of 13 amino acids. Germline assignment: CDR1 ENHRY and CDR2 SYGVKD. CDR3: CAISGIRQGEAFF. Written as DNA, the CDR3 is TGTGCCATCAGTGGGATCCGGCAGGGTGAAGCTTTCTTT.

This clone was seen only a few times. V is TRBV19 and J is TRBJ1-4; tentative D call: TRBD1 (6 bases). V lost 8 bases and J 4 bases, leaving 17 bases between the germline ends. Per germline, CDR1 LNHDA and CDR2 SQIVND (reference sequence). The CDR3 has 15 residues. CDR3 residues: CASSSSGQHNEKLFF. DNA for the CDR3: TGTGCCAGTTCCAGCTCCGGACAGCATAATGAAAAACTGTTTTTT.

CDR3 nucleotide sequence: TGCAGTGCGTTGGGGGGGGAAGCTTTCTTT. Translation gives CSALGGEAFF. The chain recombines TRBV20-1 with TRBJ1-1, with D possibly TRBD1 on 5 matching bases. The germline gives CDR1 DFQATT, CDR2 SNEGSKA (reference sequence). Trimming cost V 6 bases and J 8 bases, with 10 bases left between them. The CDR3 extends over 10 amino acids.

J is TRBJ2-1 and V is TRBV5-1; 9 bases are shared with TRBD2. This CDR3 contains 15 residues. Germline trimming cut 4 bases from V and 6 bases from J; bases unmatched to any gene: 8. From germline, CDR1 is SGHRS and CDR2 YFSETQ. CDR3 region: CASSPPGAGGNEQFF. The CDR3 DNA follows: TGCGCCAGCAGCCCGCCCGGAGCGGGAGGCAATGAGCAGTTCTTC.

This rearrangement joins TRBV5-6 to TRBJ1-1, with D perhaps TRBD1 (6 bases). Germline V gene lookup returns CDR1 SGHDT and CDR2 YYEEEE. The V gene lost 3 bases and the J gene lost 1 base, with 16 bases spanning the gap. This CDR3 is 16 amino acids long. In nucleotides, the CDR3 is TGTGCCAGCAGCTCCCCTCCAACAGGGTCGAACACTGAAGCTTTCTTT. It yields the protein CASSSPPTGSNTEAFF.

J is TRBJ2-7 and V is TRBV18; D not certain. The CDR3 consists of 14 residues. Germline CDR1 and CDR2: KGHSH and LQKENI. Trimming shortened V by 3 bases and J by 2 bases, and 11 bases separated the two germline ends. DNA of the CDR3: TGTGCCAGCTCACCCACGGCAGGCCCCTACGAGCAGTACTTC. It translates to CASSPTAGPYEQYF.

This sequence joins TRBV15 and TRBJ2-7, with D tentatively TRBD1 (6 bases). V was cut by 2 bases and J by 5 bases, with 7 bases left in between. Germline V gene data show CDR1 as LNHNV and CDR2 as YYDKDF (reference sequence). This CDR3 is built from 12 residues. The chain's CDR3 is CATSRYRDEQYF. DNA for the CDR3: TGTGCCACCAGCAGATACAGGGACGAGCAGTACTTC.

The chain recombines TRBV29-1 with TRBJ2-3; TRBD2 aligns across 8 bases. The J segment lost 5 bases and the V segment lost 3 bases, leaving 4 bases of the junction unmatched. The CDR3 contains 13 residues. Germline V gene lookup returns CDR1 SQVTM and CDR2 ANQGSEA. Here the CDR3 reads CSVESAGVDTQYF. Written as DNA, the CDR3 is TGCAGCGTTGAGTCAGCGGGAGTAGATACGCAGTATTTT.

The chain has TRBV5-6 and TRBJ2-1, with a tentative D call TRBD2 (6 bases). V was trimmed by 4 bases and J by 0 bases, leaving 17 bases between them. Looked up from germline, CDR1 is SGHDT and CDR2 is YYEEEE. The CDR3 length is 17 residues. DNA of the CDR3: TGTGCCAGCAGCCCCCACCGGGACTCGAGCTCCTACAATGAGCAGTTCTTC. The encoded protein is CASSPHRDSSSYNEQFF.

The genes are TRBV13 and TRBJ1-5; D might be TRBD1 (5 bases). The CDR3 is 15 residues long. Trimming removed 5 bases at V and 2 bases at J, with 13 bases between. Germline V CDR1 and CDR2: PRHDT, FYEKMQ (reference sequence). The CDR3 coding sequence is TGTGCCAGCAGCCGGGGGGGTCGTGGCAATCAGCCCCAGCATTTT. It translates to CASSRGGRGNQPQHF.

The chain recombines TRBV29-1 with TRBJ2-2; D call uncertain. The CDR3 sequence is 12 residues long. The V end lost 2 bases, the J end lost 8 bases, and 9 bases lay between the germline ends. The germline V gene has CDR1 SQVTM and CDR2 ANQGSEA. CDR3 amino acids: CSVESQEGELFF. CDR3 sequence (DNA): TGCAGCGTTGAAAGCCAGGAAGGGGAGCTGTTTTTT.

J is TRBJ1-4 and V is TRBV5-5; D might be TRBD1 (6 bases). The ends were cut back, 4 bases at V and 5 bases at J, with 18 bases in the middle. The germline gives CDR1 SGHKS, CDR2 YYEKEE (reference sequence). The CDR3 spans 16 residues. The CDR3 protein is CASSLGPWTENEKLFF. In nucleotides, the CDR3 is TGTGCCAGCAGCCTGGGACCTTGGACAGAGAATGAAAAACTGTTTTTT.

The genes are TRBV6-1 and TRBJ2-7; 8 nucleotides match TRBD1. The V gene end was trimmed by 4 bases and the J gene end by 10 bases; junction bases not matched to a gene: 3. This CDR3 has 11 residues. Germline V gene data show CDR1 as MNHNS and CDR2 as SASEGT. The CDR3 sequence: CASSGDRPQYF. CDR3 coding DNA: TGTGCCAGCAGTGGGGACAGGCCCCAGTACTTC.

This clone appeared once. The chain carries TRBV6-1 and TRBJ2-1; maybe TRBD2 (6 bases). The CDR3 length is 16 residues. Trimming left V 1 base short and J 0 bases short, with 10 bases between. Per germline, CDR1 MNHNS and CDR2 SASEGT. The chain's CDR3 is CASSEVVAASYNEQFF. Written as DNA, the CDR3 is TGTGCCAGCAGTGAAGTAGTAGCGGCCTCCTACAATGAGCAGTTCTTC.

This chain links TRBV2 with TRBJ2-1; 9 bases align to TRBD2. This CDR3 spans 15 amino acids. V lost 8 bases to trimming and J lost 4 bases; unmatched junction nucleotides: 9. Germline loops: CDR1 SNHLY, CDR2 FYNNEI. This CDR3 is CASRRLAEPYNEQFF. The CDR3 region has the DNA TGTGCCAGCCGCCGACTAGCGGAGCCTTACAATGAGCAGTTCTTC.

This rearrangement joins TRBV2 to TRBJ2-5; 10 nucleotides align to TRBD2. Trimming at V came to 5 bases and at J to 0 bases, leaving 15 bases not matched to a gene. Germline V gene lookup returns CDR1 SNHLY and CDR2 FYNNEI. The CDR3 has 19 residues. This CDR3 reads CASSNPLSVAGGNQETQYF. The CDR3 DNA follows: TGTGCCAGCAGTAACCCCCTCTCGGTAGCGGGAGGAAACCAAGAGACCCAGTACTTC.

The chain couples TRBV4-1 to TRBJ1-1; tentatively, D is TRBD1 (6 bases). Between the trimmed V and J ends, which lost 6 bases and 1 base, there was a span of 12 bases. CDR3 length: 14 amino acids. Germline lookup yields CDR1 MGHRA and CDR2 YSYEKL. CDR3 region: CASSLKQGNTEAFF. CDR3 DNA: TGCGCCAGCAGTCTGAAACAGGGGAACACTGAAGCTTTCTTT.

The V and J genes are TRBV5-4 and TRBJ1-1; 11 bases are a match to TRBD1. The CDR3 runs 14 residues. V shed 3 bases and J 10 bases; nucleotides not matched to a gene: 8. Germline CDR1 and CDR2: SGHNT and YYREEE (reference sequence). The CDR3 loop reads CASSSSDRGQGAFF. CDR3 nucleotide sequence: TGTGCCAGCAGCTCCTCGGACAGGGGGCAAGGAGCTTTCTTT.

The chain couples TRBV6-1 to TRBJ2-1; perhaps TRBD2 as D (5 bases). The germline CDR1 and CDR2 sequences are MNHNS and SASEGT. The V and J ends lost 4 bases and 6 bases respectively, with 10 bases between them. The CDR3 sequence is 13 residues long. In DNA form, the CDR3 reads TGTGCCAGCAGTGTCCACAGCGGCAATGAGCAGTTCTTC. It translates to CASSVHSGNEQFF.

The chain uses TRBV28 and TRBJ1-1; tentative D call: TRBD1 (5 bases). With 6 bases removed from V and 0 bases from J, the gap between germline ends came to 20 bases. The CDR3 is made up of 17 amino acids. Germline V gene lookup returns CDR1 MDHEN and CDR2 SYDVKM. Here the CDR3 DNA reads TGTGCCAGCAGAGTTGTAGACAGCCCTAACATGAACACTGAAGCTTTCTTT. Amino acids: CASRVVDSPNMNTEAFF.

The chain combines TRBV5-4 with TRBJ2-7; 9 nucleotides agree with TRBD1. Germline V lookup: CDR1 SGHNT, CDR2 YYREEE (reference sequence). This CDR3 comprises 15 residues. V was pared by 2 bases and J by 4 bases, with 7 bases of the junction left unmatched. The CDR3 sequence: CASSFPPGQGYEQYF. CDR3 sequence (DNA): TGTGCCAGCAGCTTCCCGCCGGGACAGGGTTACGAGCAGTACTTC.

The chain recombines TRBV29-1 with TRBJ2-7; tentatively, D is TRBD1 (5 bases). Germline V gene sequence: CDR1 SQVTM, CDR2 ANQGSEA. The CDR3 has 12 amino acids. Trimming stripped 7 bases from V and 5 bases from J, with 15 bases between. The DNA for the CDR3 is TGCAGCGGGACGACAGATACACACGAGCAGTACTTC. This gives the protein CSGTTDTHEQYF.

This clone was picked up one time. The J gene is TRBJ1-1, the V gene TRBV28; no definite D call. The germline gives CDR1 MDHEN, CDR2 SYDVKM. The CDR3 is 11 amino acids. V was cut by 2 bases and J by 10 bases, with 8 bases left in between. CDR3 residues: CASSLAGIAFF. The CDR3 bases are TGTGCCAGCAGTTTAGCGGGGATAGCTTTCTTT.

The J gene is TRBJ2-7, the V gene TRBV6-6; 11 positions agree with TRBD2. The CDR3 covers 15 residues. V lost 2 bases and J lost 7; bases outside the gene matches: 7. In germline, CDR1 is MNHNY, CDR2 SVGAGI (reference sequence). This CDR3 is CASSYPGLAEREQYF. DNA of the CDR3: TGTGCCAGCAGTTACCCGGGACTAGCGGAGAGGGAGCAGTACTTC.